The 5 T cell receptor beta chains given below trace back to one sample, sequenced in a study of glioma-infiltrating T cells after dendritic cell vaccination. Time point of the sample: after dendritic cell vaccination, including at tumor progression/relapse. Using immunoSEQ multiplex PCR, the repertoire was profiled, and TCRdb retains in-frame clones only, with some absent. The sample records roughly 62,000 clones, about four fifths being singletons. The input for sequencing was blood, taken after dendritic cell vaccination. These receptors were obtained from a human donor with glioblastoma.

The CDR3 nucleotides are TGTGCCAGCAGGACACAGGGTAGCGAGCAGTACTTC. Encoded protein: CASRTQGSEQYF. The V call is TRBV7-2, the J call TRBJ2-7; TRBD1 is a possible D gene (6 bases). V lost 6 bases and J lost 6, with 12 bases in between. There are 12 residues in the CDR3. CDR1 and CDR2 (germline): SGHTA, FQGNSA.

CDR3 coding DNA: TGTGCCAGCAGTTACTCCCCCGGCACAGATACGCAGTATTTT. Amino acid sequence: CASSYSPGTDTQYF. The chain combines TRBV6-5 with TRBJ2-3; D remains unclear. V shed 0 bases and J shed 1 base, with 5 bases lying between them. Germline CDR1 reads MNHEY; CDR2 reads SVGAGI. This CDR3 has 14 amino acids.

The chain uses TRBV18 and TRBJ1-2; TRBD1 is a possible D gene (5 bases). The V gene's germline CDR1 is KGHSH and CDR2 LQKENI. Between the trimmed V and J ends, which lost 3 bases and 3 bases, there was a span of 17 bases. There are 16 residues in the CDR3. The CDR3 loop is CASSPVWGSRDYGYTF. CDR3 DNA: TGTGCCAGCTCACCCGTTTGGGGTTCCAGGGACTATGGCTACACCTTC.

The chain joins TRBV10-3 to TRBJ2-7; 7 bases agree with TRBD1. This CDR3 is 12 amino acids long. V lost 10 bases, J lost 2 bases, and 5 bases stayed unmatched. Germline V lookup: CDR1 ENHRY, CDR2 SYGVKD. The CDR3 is CATWDSTYEQYF. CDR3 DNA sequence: TGTGCCACCTGGGACAGCACCTACGAGCAGTACTTC.

CDR3 amino acids: CASSLSQGGVNEQYF. DNA of the CDR3: TGCGCCAGCAGCTTGTCCCAGGGTGGGGTCAACGAGCAGTACTTC. The chain joins TRBV5-1 to TRBJ2-7; a weak D match, TRBD1 (5 bases). Germline-derived CDR1 and CDR2 are SGHRS and YFSETQ. The CDR3 loop spans 15 amino acids. V was clipped by 1 base and J by 5 bases, with 16 bases between them.